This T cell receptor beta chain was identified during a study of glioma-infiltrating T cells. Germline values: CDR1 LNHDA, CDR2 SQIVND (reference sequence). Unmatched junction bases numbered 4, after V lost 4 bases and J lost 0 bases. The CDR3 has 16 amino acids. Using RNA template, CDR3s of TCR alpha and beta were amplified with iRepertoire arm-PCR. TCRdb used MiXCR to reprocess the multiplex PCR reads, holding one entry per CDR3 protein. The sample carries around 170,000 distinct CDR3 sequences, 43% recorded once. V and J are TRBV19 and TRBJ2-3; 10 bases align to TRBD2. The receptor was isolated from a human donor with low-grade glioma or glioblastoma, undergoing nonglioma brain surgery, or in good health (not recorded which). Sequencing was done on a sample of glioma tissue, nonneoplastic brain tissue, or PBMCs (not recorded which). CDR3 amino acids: CASSTRTSGSTDTQYF. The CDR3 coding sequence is TGTGCCAGTAGTACCCGGACTAGCGGTAGCACAGATACGCAGTATTTT.